A single sample is the source of the 17 T cell receptor beta chains below, sequenced in a study of blood T cell repertoires in COVID-19. Repertoires were generated with immunoSEQ multiplex PCR, while TCRdb's copy carries only in-frame clones and drops some. The top ten hold around 1.6% of the sample, which has some 61,000 clones, about 89% seen once. Sequencing was done on a sample of peripheral blood. The source of these receptors is a man aged 55-75 years with acute or convalescent COVID-19.

The chain has TRBV6-6 and TRBJ1-4, with D perhaps matching TRBD1 (5 bases). Germline V gene lookup returns CDR1 MNHNY and CDR2 SVGAGI (reference sequence). The ends were cut back, 5 bases at V and 12 bases at J, with 16 bases in the middle. The CDR3 contains 13 residues. The CDR3 loop is CASSPRTGGELFF. The CDR3 DNA sequence: TGTGCCAGCAGTCCTCGGACGGGGGGGGAACTGTTTTTT.

The chain links TRBV25-1 to TRBJ2-2; 8 bases agree with TRBD1. The CDR3 has 15 amino acids. The germline CDR1 and CDR2 sequences are MGHDK and SYGVNS. V dropped 7 bases and J dropped 5; count of bases not matched to a gene: 9. The CDR3 sequence is CASTQTGVDTGELFF. CDR3 sequence (DNA): TGTGCCAGCACCCAGACAGGGGTTGATACCGGGGAGCTGTTTTTT.

The chain joins TRBV24-1 to TRBJ1-2; 8 bases match TRBD1. The V gene's germline CDR1 is KGHDR and CDR2 SFDVKD. The trim removed 2 bases at V and 8 bases at J, leaving 9 bases unmatched. The CDR3 consists of 15 residues. Written as DNA, the CDR3 is TGTGCCACCAGTGATTCAAACCAGGGGGCGCGGGGCTACACCTTC. It yields the protein CATSDSNQGARGYTF.

This rearrangement joins TRBV2 to TRBJ2-3; 13 bases are shared with TRBD2. Trimming at V came to 5 bases and at J to 5 bases, leaving 7 bases not matched to a gene. Germline CDR1 is SNHLY and CDR2 is FYNNEI. This CDR3 is built from 16 residues. The CDR3 bases are TGTGCCAGCAGTAAACTAGCGGGGGGGTTTCGAGATACGCAGTATTTT. Its protein is CASSKLAGGFRDTQYF.

V gene TRBV19 combines with J gene TRBJ1-5; D gene unclear. Germline V gene lookup returns CDR1 LNHDA and CDR2 SQIVND (reference sequence). The CDR3 extends over 14 amino acids. The V gene lost 5 bases and the J gene lost 0 bases, with 8 bases spanning the gap. The chain's CDR3 is CASSGGLSNQPQHF. The DNA for the CDR3 is TGTGCCAGTAGTGGAGGGCTTAGCAATCAGCCCCAGCATTTT.

About this clone: The junction and the germline gene differ at one end; a read error may be behind it. The chain joins TRBV7-7 to TRBJ2-2; 7 bases are a match to TRBD1. CDR3 length: 16 residues. From germline, CDR1 is SSHAT and CDR2 FNYEAQ (reference sequence). CDR3 nucleotide sequence: TGTGCTAGCAGCCACAGGACAGGACCGAACACCGGGGAGCTGTTTTTT. Protein: CASSHRTGPNTGELFF.

The chain carries TRBV6-1 and TRBJ1-1; possibly TRBD1 for D (5 bases). The CDR3 is 16 residues long. CDR1 is MNHNS and CDR2 is SASEGT in the germline V gene. With 0 bases removed from V and 5 bases from J, the gap between germline ends came to 16 bases. CDR3 sequence (DNA): TGTGCCAGCAGTGAAGCAGGAAGAGGGAGGGGTACTGAAGCTTTCTTT. The encoded protein is CASSEAGRGRGTEAFF.

V gene TRBV9 combines with J gene TRBJ2-1, with 9 bases that match TRBD1. CDR1 and CDR2 from the germline V gene are SGDLS and YYNGEE. There are 15 residues in the CDR3. V shed 0 bases, J shed 6 bases, and the junction held 4 bases outside the gene matches. Here the CDR3 DNA reads TGTGCCAGCAGCGTAGGGGACAGGGACTCCAATGAGCAGTTCTTC. Protein product: CASSVGDRDSNEQFF.

CDR3 sequence (DNA): TGTGCCAGCGGAAACAGGGGGAACAACTATGGCTACACCTTC. This translates into CASGNRGNNYGYTF. The J gene is TRBJ1-2, the V gene TRBV6-5, with 8 bases fitting TRBD1. CDR1 and CDR2 (germline): MNHEY, SVGAGI. The trim removed 8 bases at V and 2 bases at J, leaving 7 bases unmatched. The CDR3 runs 14 residues.

The chain has TRBV7-9 and TRBJ2-7, with unresolved D. The CDR3 is 16 residues long. The V gene lost 4 bases and the J gene lost 0 bases, with 16 bases spanning the gap. Germline assignment: CDR1 SEHNR and CDR2 FQNEAQ (reference sequence). The CDR3: CASSSSPGQISYEQYF. The CDR3 coding sequence is TGTGCCAGCAGCTCCTCGCCAGGTCAAATCTCCTACGAGCAGTACTTC.

The V and J genes are TRBV9 and TRBJ1-5, with 7 bases aligning to TRBD1. J was trimmed by 5 bases and V by 0 bases; bases with no gene match: 5. The CDR3 consists of 15 residues. Germline values: CDR1 SGDLS, CDR2 YYNGEE. This CDR3 reads CASSVDGQEHQPQHF. CDR3 coding DNA: TGTGCCAGCAGCGTAGATGGACAGGAGCATCAGCCCCAGCATTTT. The entire variable domain, with the rest obtained from reference TRBV9 and TRBJ1-5, is as follows: DSGVTQTPKHLITATGQRVTLRCSPRSGDLSVYWYQQSLDQGLQFLIQYYNGEERAKGNILERFSAQQFPDLHSELNLSSLELGDSALYFCASSVDGQEHQPQHFGDGTRLSIL.

J is TRBJ1-6 and V is TRBV19, with 7 nucleotides matching TRBD1. The germline CDR1 and CDR2 sequences are LNHDA and SQIVND (reference sequence). The CDR3 sequence is 15 residues long. The V and J ends lost 5 bases and 8 bases, in that order; junction bases with no gene match: 9. Here the CDR3 reads CASSLGQRKYSPLHF. The DNA for the CDR3 is TGTGCCAGTAGTTTGGGACAGAGGAAGTATTCACCCCTCCACTTT.

The V call is TRBV5-6, the J call TRBJ2-1; 10 bases are a match to TRBD1. CDR1 is SGHDT, CDR2 YYEEEE, per germline. V was clipped by 4 bases and J by 4 bases; unmatched bases: 5. This CDR3 region has 15 residues. The CDR3 DNA reads as TGTGCCAGCAGCGGGTGGACAGGGGGTTACAATGAGCAGTTCTTC. This gives the protein CASSGWTGGYNEQFF.

This sequence joins TRBV12-3 or TRBV12-4 and TRBJ2-3; D is perhaps TRBD2 (5 bases). V lost 5 bases and J 10 bases, leaving 13 bases between the germline ends. The CDR3 is 12 amino acids. CDR3 loop: CASSRRFGAQYF. As DNA, the CDR3 is TGTGCCAGCAGTCGGAGGTTCGGGGCGCAGTATTTT.

CDR3 in DNA: TGTGCCAGCAGTGAATGGGACAAAAATTCACCCCTCCACTTT. Translating it yields CASSEWDKNSPLHF. This chain links TRBV25-1 with TRBJ1-6, with a possible D match to TRBD1 (6 bases). The V end was cut by 1 base, the J end by 7 bases, with 8 bases between. This CDR3 is 14 amino acids long. Germline CDR1 reads MGHDK; CDR2 reads SYGVNS.

Remarks on this clone: This sample also contains other DNA sequences that code for the same CDR3. This chain connects TRBV7-3 to TRBJ2-6, with 10 bases identical to TRBD1. The CDR3 loop spans 16 amino acids. CDR1 is SGHTA and CDR2 is FQGTGA in the germline V gene. J gave up 2 bases and V 6 bases, and 4 bases lay outside the gene matches. CDR3 DNA sequence: TGTGCCAGCAGTCAGGACAGGGGGGCTGGGGCCAACGTCCTGACTTTC. It translates to CASSQDRGAGANVLTF.

The V gene is TRBV11-2, the J gene TRBJ2-2, with 8 positions matching TRBD1. Per germline, CDR1 SGHAT and CDR2 FQNNGV. This CDR3 comprises 16 residues. The V gene end was trimmed by 0 bases and the J gene end by 8 bases; junction bases not matched to a gene: 8. As DNA, the CDR3 is TGTGCCAGCAGCTTAGATCTCGGACAGGGTAGGGGGGAGCTGTTTTTT. Translating it yields CASSLDLGQGRGELFF.